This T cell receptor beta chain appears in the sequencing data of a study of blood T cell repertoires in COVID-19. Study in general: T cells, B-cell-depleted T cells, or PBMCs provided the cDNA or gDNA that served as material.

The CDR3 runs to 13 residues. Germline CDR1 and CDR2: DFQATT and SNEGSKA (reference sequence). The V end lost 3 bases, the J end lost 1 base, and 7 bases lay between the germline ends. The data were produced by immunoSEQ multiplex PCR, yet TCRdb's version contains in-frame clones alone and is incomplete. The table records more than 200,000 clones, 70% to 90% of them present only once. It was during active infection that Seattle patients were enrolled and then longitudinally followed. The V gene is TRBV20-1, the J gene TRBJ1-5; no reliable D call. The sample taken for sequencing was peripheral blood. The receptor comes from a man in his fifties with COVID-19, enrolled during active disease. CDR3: CSASLQSNQPQHF. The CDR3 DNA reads TGCAGTGCTAGTCTGCAGAGCAATCAGCCCCAGCATTTT.